The present entry profiles one T cell receptor (beta chain) with its context. In the authors' methods: Reference gene primer amplification gave estimated nucleated cell counts. The repertoire was sequenced with immunoSEQ multiplex PCR; TCRdb's copy has only in-frame clones and lacks some. The DNA gave D and trimming, while V, J and clone size come from that table. The sample consists of around 210,000 clones, more than 70% of them appearing once. The V and J ends lost 3 bases and 0 bases, in that order; junction bases with no gene match: 19. The V gene's germline CDR1 is SNHLY and CDR2 FYNNEI. This CDR3 has 21 amino acids. These data come from a study of blood T cell repertoires in COVID-19. Study-level information: Samples taken during acute and convalescent COVID-19 were collected in the United States, Italy and Spain. In each case, the material was cDNA or gDNA derived from T cells, B-cell-depleted T cells, or PBMCs.

The Seattle site enrolled patients during active infection and followed them longitudinally. The source of this sequence is a man between 50 and 59 years old with COVID-19, enrolled during active disease. What was sequenced was peripheral blood. The V call is TRBV2, the J call TRBJ2-5, with 10 bases matching TRBD2. DNA of the CDR3: TGTGCCAGCAGTGACCCCCTCGCTGCGGATACTAGCGGGGTTTACCAAGAGACCCAGTACTTC. It specifies CASSDPLAADTSGVYQETQYF. The variable domain in full, with the rest retrieved from reference TRBV2 and TRBJ2-5, is EPEVTQTPSHQVTQMGQEVILRCVPISNHLYFYWYRQILGQKVEFLVSFYNNEISEKSEIFDDQFSVERPDGSNFTLKIRSTKLEDSAMYFCASSDPLAADTSGVYQETQYFGPGTRLLVL.